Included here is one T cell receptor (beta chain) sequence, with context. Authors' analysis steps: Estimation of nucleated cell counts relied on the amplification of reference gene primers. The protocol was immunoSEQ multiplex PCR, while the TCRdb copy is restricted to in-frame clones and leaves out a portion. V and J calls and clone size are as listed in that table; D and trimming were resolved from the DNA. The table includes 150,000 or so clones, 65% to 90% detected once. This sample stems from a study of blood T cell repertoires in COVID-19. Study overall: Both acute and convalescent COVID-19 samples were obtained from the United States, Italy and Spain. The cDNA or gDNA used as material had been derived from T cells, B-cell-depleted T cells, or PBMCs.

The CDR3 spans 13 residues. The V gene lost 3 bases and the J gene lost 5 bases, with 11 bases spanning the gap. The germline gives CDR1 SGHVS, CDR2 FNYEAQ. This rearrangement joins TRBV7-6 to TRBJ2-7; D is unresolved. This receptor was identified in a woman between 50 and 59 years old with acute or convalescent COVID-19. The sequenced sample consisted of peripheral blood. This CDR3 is CASSFGSRDEQYF. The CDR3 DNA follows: TGTGCCAGCAGCTTCGGGTCTCGCGACGAGCAGTACTTC.